One sample yielded the 4 T cell receptor beta chains listed below, sequenced in a study of T cells after yellow fever vaccination. TCRdb re-analysed the 5' RACE reads in MiXCR, keeping a single row per CDR3 protein. The repertoire holds 450,000 to 650,000 distinct CDR3 sequences, with 13% as singletons. Sequenced material: PBMCs, taken on the day of the yellow fever booster vaccination. The receptors here all came from a man aged 25-40 years who received the YFV17D yellow fever vaccine.

This clonotype has only a few counts. This sequence joins TRBV11-2 and TRBJ1-2; a possible D gene is TRBD1 (6 bases). The CDR3 totals 15 residues. Germline loops: CDR1 SGHAT, CDR2 FQNNGV. The ends were cut back, 1 base at V and 8 bases at J, with 17 bases in the middle. The CDR3, as DNA: TGTGCCAGCAGCTTAGGCTTGGCAGGGGCGGCGGGCTACACCTTC. Amino acids: CASSLGLAGAAGYTF. The variable domain in full, with the rest retrieved from reference TRBV11-2 and TRBJ1-2, is EAGVAQSPRYKIIEKRQSVAFWCNPISGHATLYWYQQILGQGPKLLIQFQNNGVVDDSQLPKDRFSAERLKGVDSTLKIQPAKLEDSAVYLCASSLGLAGAAGYTFGSGTRLTVV.

CDR3 amino acids: CASSLQASGSAETQYF. CDR3 coding DNA: TGTGCCAGCAGCTTGCAGGCTAGCGGGAGTGCGGAGACCCAGTACTTC. V and J are TRBV7-2 and TRBJ2-5; 10 bases are shared with TRBD2. CDR1 is SGHTA, CDR2 FQGNSA, per germline. Trimming at V came to 3 bases and at J to 5 bases, leaving 9 bases not matched to a gene. This CDR3 region has 16 residues.

This clonotype appeared a few times. The chain employs TRBV5-4 and TRBJ2-7; the D gene is possibly TRBD1 (6 bases). Trimming stripped 2 bases from V and 2 bases from J, with 14 bases between. CDR1 and CDR2 (germline): SGHNT, YYREEE (reference sequence). CDR3 size: 15 residues. The CDR3 loop is CASSFEQGSPYEQYF. CDR3 in DNA: TGTGCCAGCAGCTTCGAACAGGGTTCGCCCTACGAGCAGTACTTC.

This clonotype was picked up a small number of times. CDR3 in DNA: TGTGCCAGCAGCTTAGTCCCCGGACAGAATAATGAAAAACTGTTTTTT. Its translation: CASSLVPGQNNEKLFF. The chain joins TRBV5-6 to TRBJ1-4, with a weak D call TRBD1 (6 bases). This CDR3 has 16 amino acids. Deletions cut 2 bases from V and 4 bases from J, with 15 bases between. Germline V CDR1 and CDR2: SGHDT, YYEEEE. The complete variable domain, with remaining parts taken from reference TRBV5-6 and TRBJ1-4, reads DAGVTQSPTHLIKTRGQQVTLRCSPKSGHDTVSWYQQALGQGPQFIFQYYEEEERQRGNFPDRFSGHQFPNYSSELNVNALLLGDSALYLCASSLVPGQNNEKLFFGSGTQLSVL.